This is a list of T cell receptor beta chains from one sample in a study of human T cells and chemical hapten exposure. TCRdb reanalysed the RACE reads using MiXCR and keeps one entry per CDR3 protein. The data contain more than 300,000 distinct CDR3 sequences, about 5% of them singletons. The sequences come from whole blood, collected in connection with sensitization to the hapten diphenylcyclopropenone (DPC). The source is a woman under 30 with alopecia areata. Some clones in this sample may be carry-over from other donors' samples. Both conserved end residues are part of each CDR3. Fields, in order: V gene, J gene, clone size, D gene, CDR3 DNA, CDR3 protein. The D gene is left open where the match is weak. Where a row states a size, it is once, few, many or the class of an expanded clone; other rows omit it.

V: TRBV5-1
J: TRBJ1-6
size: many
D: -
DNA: TGCGCCAGCAGCTTTGGGCCGAATTCACCCCTCCACTTT
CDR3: CASSFGPNSPLHF

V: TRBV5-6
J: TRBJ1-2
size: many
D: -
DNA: TGTGCCAGCAGCGGGCAGGGCAGTTATGGCTACACCTTC
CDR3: CASSGQGSYGYTF

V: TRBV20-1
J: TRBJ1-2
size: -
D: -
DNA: TGCAGTGCTGGCCCAGGGATGTATGGCTACACCTTC
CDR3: CSAGPGMYGYTF

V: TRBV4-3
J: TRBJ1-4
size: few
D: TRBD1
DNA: TGCGCCAGCAGCCAAGACTGGTGGGGCCAGGGGGCGCAGGGTGGTGAAAAACTGTTTTTT
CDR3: CASSQDWWGQGAQGGEKLFF

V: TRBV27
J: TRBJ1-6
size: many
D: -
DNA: TGTGCCAGCAGTTTACGTGGACAGTCTATTTCACCCCTCCACTTT
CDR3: CASSLRGQSISPLHF

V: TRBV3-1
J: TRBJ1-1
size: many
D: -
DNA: TGTGCCAGCAGCCAAGAATCGGTCGGCAGGGAGGACACTGAAGCTTTCTTT
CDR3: CASSQESVGREDTEAFF

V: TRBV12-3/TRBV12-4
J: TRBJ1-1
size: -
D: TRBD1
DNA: TGTGCCAGCAGCCTTAGCGTTCGGGGGACAGGCATCATGAACACTGAAGCTTTCTTT
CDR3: CASSLSVRGTGIMNTEAFF

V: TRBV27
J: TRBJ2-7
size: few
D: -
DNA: TGTGCCAGCAGTTTCGGTCAGGGGATTTACGAGCAGTACTTC
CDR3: CASSFGQGIYEQYF

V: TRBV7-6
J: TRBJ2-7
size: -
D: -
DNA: TGTGCCAGCAGCTTAGAAGCAAGTAGGAACGAGCAGTACTTC
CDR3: CASSLEASRNEQYF

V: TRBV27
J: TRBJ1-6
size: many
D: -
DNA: TGTGCCAGCAGGGTCTCCTATAATTCACCCCTCCACTTT
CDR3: CASRVSYNSPLHF

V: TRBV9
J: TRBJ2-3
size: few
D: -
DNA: TGTGCCAGCAGCGCGAGCACGAGCACAGATACGCAGTATTTT
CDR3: CASSASTSTDTQYF

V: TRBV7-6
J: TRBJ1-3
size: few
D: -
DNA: TGTGCCAGCAGCCCGATCAGGGAGATAACTGGAAACACCATATATTTT
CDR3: CASSPIREITGNTIYF

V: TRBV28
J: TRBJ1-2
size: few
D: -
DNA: TGTGCCACCCCAACAGAGACCAACTATGGCTACACCTTC
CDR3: CATPTETNYGYTF

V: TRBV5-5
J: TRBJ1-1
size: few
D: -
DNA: TGTGCCAGCAGCTTGCGGCAGGGTCTGAACACTGAAGCTTTCTTT
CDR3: CASSLRQGLNTEAFF

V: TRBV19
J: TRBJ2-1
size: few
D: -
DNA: TGTGCCAGTAGTTGGGGAGAAGAGCTCAGGGATGAGCAGTTCTTC
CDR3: CASSWGEELRDEQFF

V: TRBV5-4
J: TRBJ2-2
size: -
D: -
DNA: TGTGCCAGCAGCTTGGGCACTAGCCCCGGGGAGCTGTTTTTT
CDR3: CASSLGTSPGELFF

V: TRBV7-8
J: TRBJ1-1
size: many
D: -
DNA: TGTGCCAGCAGCCCAAAATTAGAGTCTGAAGCTTTCTTT
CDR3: CASSPKLESEAFF

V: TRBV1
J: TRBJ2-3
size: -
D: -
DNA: TGCACCAGTTACAGGGGAGTGGGCACAGTGGATACGCAGTATTTT
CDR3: CTSYRGVGTVDTQYF

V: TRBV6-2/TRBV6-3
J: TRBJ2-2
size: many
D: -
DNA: TGTGCCAGCAGTCAAATAGGGGAACGCGGGGAGCTGTTTTTT
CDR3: CASSQIGERGELFF

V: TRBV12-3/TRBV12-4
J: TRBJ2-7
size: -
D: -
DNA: TGTGCCAGCAGAGCATATGGGGCAGACTTCTCCTACGAGCAGTACTTC
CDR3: CASRAYGADFSYEQYF

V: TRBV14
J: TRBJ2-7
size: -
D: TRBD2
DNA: TGTGCCAGCAGCCCGACTAGCGGGGGCCCCCTCTCCTACGAGCAGTACTTC
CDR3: CASSPTSGGPLSYEQYF

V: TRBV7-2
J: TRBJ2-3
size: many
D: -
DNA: TGTGCCAGCAGCTTACAGCCGGTGGGCACAGATACGCAGTATTTT
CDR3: CASSLQPVGTDTQYF

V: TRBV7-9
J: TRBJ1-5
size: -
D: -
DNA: TGTGCCAGCAGCTTAGCGGGGCCGCAGGGGTCGGATCAGCCCCAGCATTTT
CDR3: CASSLAGPQGSDQPQHF

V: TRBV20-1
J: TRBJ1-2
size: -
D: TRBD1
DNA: TGCAGTGCTTCACAGGGGGCGAGCTATGGCTACACCTTC
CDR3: CSASQGASYGYTF

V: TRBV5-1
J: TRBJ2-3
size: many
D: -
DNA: TGCGCCAGCAGCTTGGGAGAATTAGATACGCAGTATTTT
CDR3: CASSLGELDTQYF

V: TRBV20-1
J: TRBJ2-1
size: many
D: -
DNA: TGCAGTGCTAGAGGGCCCCGGGACTTCAATGAGCAGTTCTTC
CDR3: CSARGPRDFNEQFF

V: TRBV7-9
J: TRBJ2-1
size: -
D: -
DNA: TGTGCCAGCAGCTCTAATGAGCAGTTCTTC
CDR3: CASSSNEQFF

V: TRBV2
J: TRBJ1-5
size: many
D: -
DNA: TGTGCCAGCGGGGAACAGGGCAGCGCCAATCAGCCCCAGCATTTT
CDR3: CASGEQGSANQPQHF

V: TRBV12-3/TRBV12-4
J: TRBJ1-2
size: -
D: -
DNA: TGTGCCAGCACCCAGAGCCTCTATGGCTACACCTTC
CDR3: CASTQSLYGYTF

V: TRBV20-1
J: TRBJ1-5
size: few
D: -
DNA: TGCAGTGCCCGCCGGGCAGACAATCAGCCCCAGCATTTT
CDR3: CSARRADNQPQHF

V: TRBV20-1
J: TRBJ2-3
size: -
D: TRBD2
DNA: TGCAGTGCTAGAGATTTCGAGCGGGGGGGCACAGATACGCAGTATTTT
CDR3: CSARDFERGGTDTQYF

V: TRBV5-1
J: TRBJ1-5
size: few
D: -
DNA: TGCGCCAGCAGCTTGGAAGGGCGTCAGCCCCAGCATTTT
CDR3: CASSLEGRQPQHF

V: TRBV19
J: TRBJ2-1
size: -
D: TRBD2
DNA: TGTGCCAGTAGTTCGGGACTAGCGGGGGGGCCTGGGAACAATGAGCAGTTCTTC
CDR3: CASSSGLAGGPGNNEQFF